These T cell receptor beta chains were read from a single sample in a study of a mutant IDH1 vaccine in newly diagnosed glioma. No antigens are known for them. Assay used: immunoSEQ multiplex PCR; TCRdb lists only in-frame clones, some missing. The sample has about 26,000 clones, roughly 83% seen once. The sample was PBMCs, taken from a glioma patient whose treatment included an IDH1 peptide vaccine. Every receptor here comes from a man aged 30-40 years with glioma. The CDR3 runs from the conserved cysteine through the conserved F or W. A D gene is named only where the DNA matches it firmly. Part of the rows lack a size; the others show once, few, many or a class for expanded clones.

size: .
V: TRBV5-6
J: TRBJ2-7
D: .
CDR3: CASSLKGEQYF
DNA: TGTGCCAGCAGCTTGAAGGGGGAGCAGTACTTC

size: .
V: TRBV5-4
J: TRBJ2-3
D: .
CDR3: CASSPTSRADTQYF
DNA: TGTGCCAGCAGCCCAACTAGTCGGGCAGATACGCAGTATTTT

size: .
V: TRBV5-1
J: TRBJ2-7
D: .
CDR3: CASSLGGGPNEQYF
DNA: TGCGCCAGCAGCTTGGGGGGCGGACCTAACGAGCAGTACTTC

size: .
V: TRBV11-3
J: TRBJ1-1
D: TRBD1
CDR3: CASSAGDSRNTEAFF
DNA: TGTGCCAGCAGCGCGGGGGACAGTCGGAACACTGAAGCTTTCTTT

size: .
V: TRBV15
J: TRBJ2-2
D: .
CDR3: CATSPRLGESGELFF
DNA: TGTGCCACCAGCCCTCGCTTGGGAGAGTCCGGGGAGCTGTTTTTT

size: .
V: TRBV4-1
J: TRBJ2-5
D: .
CDR3: CASSQEGAETQYF
DNA: TGCGCCAGCAGCCAGGAGGGGGCAGAGACCCAGTACTTC

size: .
V: TRBV5-6
J: TRBJ1-2
D: .
CDR3: CASSSAGPYGYTF
DNA: TGTGCCAGCAGCTCGGCGGGGCCCTATGGCTACACCTTC

size: .
V: TRBV7-2
J: TRBJ1-2
D: .
CDR3: CASSLYSGATLYTF
DNA: TGTGCCAGCAGCTTATATTCAGGGGCCACTCTCTACACCTTC

size: .
V: TRBV27
J: TRBJ2-2
D: TRBD2
CDR3: CASSLPSSGGTGELFF
DNA: TGTGCCAGCAGTCTCCCATCTAGCGGGGGCACCGGGGAGCTGTTTTTT

size: once
V: TRBV5-5
J: TRBJ1-3
D: .
CDR3: CASSLASGNTIYF
DNA: TGTGCCAGCAGCTTGGCTTCTGGAAACACCATATATTTT

size: .
V: TRBV7-9
J: TRBJ1-1
D: .
CDR3: CASSLLGSEAFF
DNA: TGTGCCAGCAGCTTACTGGGTTCTGAAGCTTTCTTT

size: .
V: TRBV10-2
J: TRBJ1-4
D: .
CDR3: CASRPPPRSEKLFF
DNA: TGCGCCAGCAGGCCGCCTCCTCGGAGTGAAAAACTGTTTTTT

size: .
V: TRBV2
J: TRBJ2-1
D: .
CDR3: CASSDIYEQFF
DNA: TGTGCCAGCAGTGACATCTATGAGCAGTTCTTC

size: .
V: TRBV7-3
J: TRBJ2-1
D: .
CDR3: CASSLTSDPGDEQFF
DNA: TGTGCCAGCAGCTTAACAAGCGATCCCGGGGATGAGCAGTTCTTC

size: .
V: TRBV9
J: TRBJ2-5
D: .
CDR3: CASSVEGSETQYF
DNA: TGTGCCAGCAGCGTAGAAGGGTCAGAGACCCAGTACTTC

size: .
V: TRBV19
J: TRBJ1-1
D: .
CDR3: CASSIRTAVVEAFF
DNA: TGTGCCAGTAGTATACGGACAGCCGTCGTTGAAGCTTTCTTT

size: .
V: TRBV7-8
J: TRBJ1-5
D: TRBD1
CDR3: CASSLDRGNQPQHF
DNA: TGTGCCAGCAGCCTGGACAGGGGAAATCAGCCCCAGCATTTT

size: .
V: TRBV2
J: TRBJ2-7
D: .
CDR3: CASKTSYEQYF
DNA: TGTGCCAGCAAAACGTCCTACGAGCAGTACTTC

size: .
V: TRBV4-1
J: TRBJ1-1
D: .
CDR3: CASSQSRQFLNTEAFF
DNA: TGCGCCAGCAGCCAATCCAGACAGTTTTTGAACACTGAAGCTTTCTTT

size: .
V: TRBV9
J: TRBJ2-7
D: .
CDR3: CASSVDGGTYEQYF
DNA: TGTGCCAGCAGCGTAGATGGGGGGACGTACGAGCAGTACTTC

size: .
V: TRBV6-1
J: TRBJ1-2
D: .
CDR3: CASSALPPASPYGYTF
DNA: TGTGCCAGCAGTGCCTTACCCCCAGCCTCACCGTATGGCTACACCTTC

size: .
V: TRBV9
J: TRBJ2-1
D: TRBD2
CDR3: CASSPRLAGGQPHGQFF
DNA: TGTGCCAGCAGCCCCCGACTAGCGGGGGGCCAGCCTCATGGGCAGTTCTTC

size: .
V: TRBV14
J: TRBJ2-5
D: .
CDR3: CASSQATDSGYQETQYF
DNA: TGTGCCAGCAGCCAAGCTACCGACAGCGGGTACCAAGAGACCCAGTACTTC

size: .
V: TRBV28
J: TRBJ1-5
D: .
CDR3: CASSVYSNQPQHF
DNA: TGTGCCAGCAGTGTGTATAGCAATCAGCCCCAGCATTTT

size: .
V: TRBV18
J: TRBJ2-7
D: .
CDR3: CASSPAKNVYEQYF
DNA: TGTGCCAGCTCACCAGCCAAGAATGTCTACGAGCAGTACTTC

size: once
V: TRBV19
J: TRBJ2-1
D: .
CDR3: CASSSRVDEQFF
DNA: TGTGCCAGTAGTAGCAGGGTTGATGAGCAGTTCTTC

size: .
V: TRBV6-5
J: TRBJ1-5
D: .
CDR3: CASSYYGGGPQHF
DNA: TGTGCCAGCAGTTACTATGGGGGGGGGCCCCAGCATTTT

size: .
V: TRBV6-6
J: TRBJ2-7
D: TRBD2
CDR3: CASSPTSGGNFQYF
DNA: TGTGCCAGCAGTCCTACTAGCGGGGGGAACTTCCAGTACTTC

size: once
V: TRBV11-2
J: TRBJ1-4
D: .
CDR3: CASSLAFRGKELFF
DNA: TGTGCCAGCAGCTTAGCTTTTCGGGGGAAAGAACTGTTTTTT

size: .
V: TRBV2
J: TRBJ2-5
D: TRBD1
CDR3: CASWDRVGTQYF
DNA: TGTGCCAGCTGGGACAGGGTAGGGACCCAGTACTTC

size: few
V: TRBV16
J: TRBJ1-1
D: .
CDR3: CASSHREMNTEAFF
DNA: TGTGCCAGCAGCCATAGGGAGATGAACACTGAAGCTTTCTTT

size: .
V: TRBV2
J: TRBJ2-7
D: .
CDR3: CASSEVRTSYEQYF
DNA: TGTGCCAGCAGTGAAGTGAGGACTTCCTACGAGCAGTACTTC

size: once
V: TRBV7-2
J: TRBJ2-7
D: TRBD1
CDR3: CASSVMGQGSYEQYF
DNA: TGTGCCAGCAGCGTAATGGGACAGGGCTCCTACGAGCAGTACTTC

size: .
V: TRBV6-4
J: TRBJ2-2
D: .
CDR3: CASSELPRGRSGELFF
DNA: TGTGCCAGCAGTGAGCTACCACGGGGGCGTTCCGGGGAGCTGTTTTTT

size: .
V: TRBV10-3
J: TRBJ1-2
D: TRBD1
CDR3: CASSDGPRGRDGYTF
DNA: TGTGCCAGCAGTGATGGCCCTAGGGGGCGCGATGGCTACACCTTC

size: .
V: TRBV27
J: TRBJ1-4
D: TRBD1
CDR3: CASSPTGGVEKLFF
DNA: TGTGCCAGCAGCCCGACAGGGGGCGTTGAAAAACTGTTTTTT

size: .
V: TRBV6-6
J: TRBJ2-1
D: TRBD1
CDR3: CASSYTPGTGNNEQFF
DNA: TGTGCCAGCAGTTACACCCCCGGGACAGGGAACAATGAGCAGTTCTTC

size: .
V: TRBV27
J: TRBJ2-1
D: TRBD2
CDR3: CASSLGLAVYNEQFF
DNA: TGTGCCAGCAGTTTAGGTCTAGCGGTCTACAATGAGCAGTTCTTC

size: .
V: TRBV13
J: TRBJ2-7
D: .
CDR3: CASSGGRRSEQYF
DNA: TGTGCCAGCAGCGGGGGACGCCGCAGCGAGCAGTACTTC

size: .
V: TRBV6-1
J: TRBJ2-7
D: TRBD2
CDR3: CASSEGLAGGPYEQYF
DNA: TGTGCCAGCAGTGAAGGACTAGCGGGAGGGCCCTACGAGCAGTACTTC

size: .
V: TRBV7-2
J: TRBJ1-5
D: .
CDR3: CASSLSAGGGNQPQHF
DNA: TGTGCCAGCAGCTTAAGTGCGGGAGGTGGCAATCAGCCCCAGCATTTT

size: .
V: TRBV6-1
J: TRBJ1-1
D: .
CDR3: CASSDEAGKDTEAFF
DNA: TGTGCCAGCAGTGACGAGGCAGGGAAGGACACTGAAGCTTTCTTT

size: .
V: TRBV5-6
J: TRBJ2-3
D: TRBD1
CDR3: CASSPKTGPDTQYF
DNA: TGTGCCAGCAGCCCAAAGACAGGGCCAGATACGCAGTATTTT

size: .
V: TRBV27
J: TRBJ1-5
D: TRBD1
CDR3: CASSLNRGEHQPQHF
DNA: TGTGCCAGCAGTTTAAACAGGGGAGAACATCAGCCCCAGCATTTT

size: .
V: TRBV7-8
J: TRBJ1-1
D: .
CDR3: CASSRQFILNTEAFF
DNA: TGTGCCAGCAGCCGACAGTTTATATTGAACACTGAAGCTTTCTTT

size: .
V: TRBV19
J: TRBJ1-1
D: .
CDR3: CASTLPLAGRTEAFF
DNA: TGTGCCAGTACCCTTCCCCTAGCGGGGCGTACTGAAGCTTTCTTT

size: once
V: TRBV18
J: TRBJ1-5
D: .
CDR3: CASSSGQTQPQHF
DNA: TGTGCCAGCTCCTCAGGGCAGACTCAGCCCCAGCATTTT

size: .
V: TRBV6-6
J: TRBJ1-5
D: .
CDR3: CASSSGPYQPQHF
DNA: TGTGCCAGCAGTTCCGGGCCCTATCAGCCCCAGCATTTT

size: .
V: TRBV29-1
J: TRBJ2-7
D: TRBD1
CDR3: CSVVWDRGYEQYF
DNA: TGCAGCGTTGTATGGGACAGGGGCTACGAGCAGTACTTC

size: few
V: TRBV7-2
J: TRBJ2-1
D: TRBD2
CDR3: CASSSGLAGPNEQFF
DNA: TGTGCCAGCAGCTCGGGACTAGCGGGACCCAATGAGCAGTTCTTC

size: few
V: TRBV19
J: TRBJ2-1
D: .
CDR3: CASSISPGVNEQFF
DNA: TGTGCCAGTAGTATTAGTCCCGGAGTAAATGAGCAGTTCTTC

size: .
V: TRBV19
J: TRBJ2-3
D: .
CDR3: CASSIRGTSTDTQYF
DNA: TGTGCCAGTAGTATCAGGGGCACTAGCACAGATACGCAGTATTTT

size: .
V: TRBV5-1
J: TRBJ1-1
D: TRBD1
CDR3: CASSLKTGMVTEAFF
DNA: TGCGCCAGCAGCCTAAAGACAGGGATGGTGACTGAAGCTTTCTTT

size: .
V: TRBV5-1
J: TRBJ2-3
D: .
CDR3: CASSQRPDTQYF
DNA: TGCGCCAGCAGTCAAAGACCAGATACGCAGTATTTT

size: .
V: TRBV10-3
J: TRBJ1-4
D: .
CDR3: CAISPGRTNEKLFF
DNA: TGTGCCATCAGTCCCGGAAGAACGAATGAAAAACTGTTTTTT

size: .
V: TRBV25-1
J: TRBJ2-3
D: .
CDR3: CASSLQGDTQYF
DNA: TGTGCCAGCAGCCTACAGGGAGATACGCAGTATTTT

size: .
V: TRBV28
J: TRBJ2-7
D: .
CDR3: CAVQTGTRYEQYF
DNA: TGTGCCGTGCAAACAGGGACCCGCTACGAGCAGTACTTC

size: once
V: TRBV5-3
J: TRBJ2-7
D: TRBD2
CDR3: CARSLVWDRAWTSGSLLYEQYF
DNA: TGTGCCAGAAGCTTGGTTTGGGACAGGGCTTGGACTAGCGGGAGCCTCCTCTACGAGCAGTACTTC

size: .
V: TRBV7-2
J: TRBJ1-5
D: .
CDR3: CASSPTPGENQPQHF
DNA: TGTGCCAGCAGCCCCACTCCAGGGGAGAATCAGCCCCAGCATTTT

size: once
V: TRBV19
J: TRBJ2-3
D: TRBD2
CDR3: CASSSGGALSAADTQYF
DNA: TGTGCCAGTAGTAGCGGGGGGGCATTATCGGCGGCAGATACGCAGTATTTT